This paragraph covers one T cell receptor beta chain sequence. The target of this receptor is not known. Per-base quality was not reported, and no clone a single base away is much larger than it. The source of the sample is a study of blood T cell repertoires in COVID-19 (dated by TCRdb to 2020 to 2021). Describing the broader study: Collaborator samples came from the United States, Italy and Spain and covered acute and convalescent phases of COVID-19. The prospective study material was composed of cDNA or gDNA derived from T cells, B-cell-depleted T cells, or PBMCs. Subjects who had been exposed to COVID-19, were actively infected with it, or had recovered from it provided the deeply sampled blood TCRbeta repertoires that made up the dataset. The repertoires were made available in a free public database intended to serve as a resource for research on the immune response to SARS-CoV-2. Samples came from the ongoing ImmuneRACE study (first 160 participants) plus 1,254 subjects from 6 global collaborators. A de-identified subject ID, COVID-19 status, age in years and sex were almost always included in the sample metadata. HLA class I and class II types, where available, came from metadata supplied by the sample provider rather than from assay-based typing. General findings and caveats noted by the study authors: How much clinical and demographic metadata was included differed by source and by participant, and the metadata was provided uncurated.

Collaborating institutions collected whole blood in K2EDTA tubes following their own protocols. For TCRbeta analysis, collaborators shipped samples in one of three forms: frozen whole blood, isolated PBMCs, or DNA extracted from either of those sample types. CDR1 and CDR2, per the germline V gene, are SGHRS and YFSETQ. V ends up 5 bases short and J 2 bases short, with an unmatched junction base count of 13. Taken from cysteine to phenylalanine, the CDR3 has 18 residues. Just CDR3 DNA is preserved here, 54 bases in frame from base 1. The immunoSEQ Assay, a bias-controlled multiplex PCR, was used to amplify TCRbeta CDR3 regions from genomic DNA. Turning to the authors' computational methods: Within the assay, amplification of reference gene primers was used to estimate how many nucleated cells each sample contained. To quantify the absolute abundance of each unique TCRbeta CDR3 rearrangement, sequence reads were collapsed and filtered. For each sample, productive Simpson clonality was calculated as the square root of Simpson's diversity index across productive rearrangements. Entries here come from immuneACCESS through TCRdb and include only in-frame sequences with V and J called. Some clones fail to appear in such tables; in the studies checked, an unresolved V gene covers under half of the shortfall, and the cause of the remainder is unknown. Clone size and the V and J calls come from that table; the DNA yielded D and trimming. For this sample there are approximately 69,000 clones; 80% to 85% appear just once. The biggest ten clones account for under 2% of the sample.

The chain couples TRBV5-1 to TRBJ2-1; the central 10 bases match TRBD2. Material for sequencing was peripheral blood. The clonotype was recovered from a woman in her sixties or seventies with acute or convalescent COVID-19. The DNA reads as follows: TGCGCCAGCAGACCCCGGGCTAGCGGGAGTATCACCTACAATGAGCAGTTCTTC. It encodes CASRPRASGSITYNEQFF.